This entry concerns a single T cell receptor (beta chain). Its antigen remains unidentified. A much larger clone differs by one base, so this may be a read error. Not enrolled were patients with uncontrolled infection, other autoimmune disease, pregnancy or lactation. This sample stems from a study of T cells in Graves' hyperthyroidism and ophthalmopathy. Overall study findings and caveats: For ophthalmopathy, model prediction preceded onset by a median roughly 6.3 months.

CDR3 size: 13 residues. Germline values: CDR1 MNHEY, CDR2 SVGEGT. Amplification of TCR beta CDR3 regions used RNA as the template. TCR CDR3 regions were first amplified by RT-PCR with HTBI primers. One entry per CDR3 protein, called by TCRdb with MiXCR from the multiplex PCR reads. This table has 300,000 to 450,000 distinct CDR3 sequences, approximately 15% appearing once. Specimen: blood. This chain connects TRBV6-2 or TRBV6-3 to TRBJ1-1; D remains ambiguous. The TCR originated in a woman between 18 and 29 years old with Graves' hyperthyroidism that later progressed to Graves' ophthalmopathy. The CDR3 reads CASSYPMNTGAFF. The CDR3 bases are TGTGCCAGCAGTTACCCCATGAACACTGGAGCTTTCTTT.